The present T cell receptor (beta chain) was sequenced within a study of identical twins. The study, taken as a whole, reports: Within cord blood, abundant beta clonotypes carried fewer insertions, but memory repertoires showed no such trend.

TCRdb called the 5' RACE reads again in MiXCR, with one record for every CDR3 protein. Among about 700,000 distinct CDR3 sequences listed, roughly 6% were seen once. Germline CDR1 reads SQVTM; CDR2 reads ANQGSEA. This CDR3 comprises 15 residues. V was clipped by 1 base and J by 8 bases; unmatched bases: 11. This clonotype was seen at least ten times. Its matching antigen is unknown. The receptor was isolated from a man between 18 and 35 years old in good health. This chain links TRBV29-1 with TRBJ2-1, with 7 bases aligning to TRBD2. The sequencing sample was made of naive T cells sorted from blood. CDR3 region: CSVEVLAEEVDEQFF. As DNA, the CDR3 is TGCAGCGTTGAAGTCCTAGCGGAGGAAGTCGATGAGCAGTTCTTC.